These 18 T cell receptor beta chains were sequenced from one sample in a study of neoadjuvant anti-PD-1 for oral cavity cancer. Regarding time point: after neoadjuvant nivolumab, at surgical resection. Only in-frame clones appear in the TCRdb table, and some are missing; sequencing was by immunoSEQ multiplex PCR. This sample yields approximately 15,000 clones, of which roughly 40% are seen a single time; 30% to 45% belongs to the top ten. The sample was tumor tissue, taken after nivolumab (anti-PD-1) treatment. The receptors originated from a person between 40 and 85 years old with oral cavity squamous cell carcinoma.

This chain uses TRBV25-1 with TRBJ1-4; 11 bases fit TRBD1. J lost 8 bases, V lost 8 bases, and 4 bases had no gene match. CDR3 length equals 13 residues. CDR1 MGHDK and CDR2 SYGVNS come from the germline V gene. The CDR3 DNA is TGTGCCAGCTCGGACAGGGGGCACGAAAAACTGTTTTTT. The encoded protein is CASSDRGHEKLFF.

This clone was observed once. The genes are TRBV9 and TRBJ2-5, with a weak D call TRBD2 (6 bases). This CDR3 has 17 residues. Trimming took off 3 bases at V and 5 bases at J, with 23 bases between the two ends. Germline loops: CDR1 SGDLS, CDR2 YYNGEE. The CDR3 sequence: CASSAGVFPGERETQYF. The CDR3 DNA reads TGTGCCAGCAGCGCCGGAGTATTTCCGGGGGAGAGGGAGACCCAGTACTTC.

The chain has TRBV4-1 and TRBJ2-1; 11 bases fit TRBD2. Germline-derived CDR1 and CDR2 are MGHRA and YSYEKL. The J segment lost 4 bases and the V segment lost 4 bases, leaving 9 bases of the junction unmatched. The CDR3 spans 17 residues. The CDR3 coding sequence is TGCGCCAGCAGCCTATTACCACTAGCGGGGGTTTACAATGAGCAGTTCTTC. Its protein is CASSLLPLAGVYNEQFF.

This clone was seen a handful of times. The chain is built from TRBV7-9 and TRBJ1-4; 11 nucleotides agree with TRBD1. The CDR3 sequence is 16 residues long. Losses at the gene ends were 5 bases for V and 8 bases for J; bases not matched to a gene: 10. CDR1 and CDR2 from the germline V gene are SEHNR and FQNEAQ (reference sequence). The CDR3: CASSLGQGALREKLFF. The CDR3 coding sequence is TGTGCCAGCAGCCTAGGACAGGGGGCTCTTCGGGAAAAACTGTTTTTT.

CDR3 coding DNA: TGTGCCAGCAGCCAGAGACTAGGGACCGGGGAGCTGTTTTTT. It is translated as CASSQRLGTGELFF. J is TRBJ2-2 and V is TRBV7-2; the D gene is possibly TRBD2 (6 bases). CDR3 length: 14 residues. Germline CDR1 SGHTA, CDR2 FQGNSA. Trimming removed 5 bases at V and 5 bases at J, with 12 bases between.

In this sample, this clone is medium-sized. This sequence joins TRBV7-9 and TRBJ1-4; D remains ambiguous. The CDR3 runs 15 residues. CDR1 and CDR2 (germline): SEHNR, FQNEAQ (reference sequence). V lost 0 bases, J lost 8 bases, and 13 bases lay in between. As DNA, the CDR3 is TGTGCCAGCAGCTTAGCACTCTTCGGTAGGGAAAAACTGTTTTTT. This codes for CASSLALFGREKLFF.

This sequence joins TRBV2 and TRBJ2-1, with 13 bases lining up with TRBD2. Per germline, CDR1 SNHLY and CDR2 FYNNEI. The CDR3 has 16 residues. The junction had 14 bases not matched to a gene; V was cut back by 9 bases and J by 9 bases. CDR3 DNA: TGTGCCAGTTGGAGACTAGCGGGGGGCCTGGGGAGTGAGCAGTTCTTC. Protein product: CASWRLAGGLGSEQFF. Full variable domain (missing parts from reference TRBV2 and TRBJ2-1): EPEVTQTPSHQVTQMGQEVILRCVPISNHLYFYWYRQILGQKVEFLVSFYNNEISEKSEIFDDQFSVERPDGSNFTLKIRSTKLEDSAMYFCASWRLAGGLGSEQFFGPGTRLTVL.

The chain uses TRBV7-2 and TRBJ1-5; no clear D gene. The V end was cut by 5 bases, the J end by 4 bases, with 6 bases between. This CDR3 contains 12 residues. Germline CDR1 and CDR2: SGHTA and FQGNSA. The CDR3 region is CASSPPNQPQHF. The DNA for the CDR3 is TGTGCCAGCAGCCCCCCAAATCAGCCCCAGCATTTT.

V is TRBV15 and J is TRBJ1-5; D not resolved. V was cut by 0 bases and J by 4 bases, with 13 bases left in between. The CDR3 spans 16 residues. Germline V gene lookup returns CDR1 LNHNV and CDR2 YYDKDF (reference sequence). The CDR3 sequence: CATSRDRRPLNQPQHF. CDR3 in DNA: TGTGCCACCAGCAGAGATAGGAGGCCACTTAATCAGCCCCAGCATTTT.

This clone was counted a few times. The chain recombines TRBV7-2 with TRBJ1-5; D remains unclear. The V and J ends lost 1 base and 6 bases respectively, with 13 bases between them. From germline, CDR1 is SGHTA and CDR2 FQGNSA. The CDR3 extends over 15 amino acids. The CDR3 coding sequence is TGTGCCAGCAGCTTAGAGTTAAGGGTCGGTCAGCCCCAGCATTTT. Translating it yields CASSLELRVGQPQHF.

V gene TRBV30 combines with J gene TRBJ2-1; D not certain. Between the trimmed V and J ends, which lost 4 bases and 7 bases, there was a span of 8 bases. The CDR3 consists of 11 residues. CDR1 is GTSNPN, CDR2 SVGIG, per germline (reference sequence). For the CDR3, the DNA is TGTGCCTGGATGAAGGGAAATGAGCAGTTCTTC. This translates into CAWMKGNEQFF.

The chain combines TRBV7-2 with TRBJ2-2; D ambiguous. CDR3 length: 13 amino acids. CDR1 and CDR2 (germline): SGHTA, FQGNSA. Between the trimmed V and J ends, which lost 8 bases and 3 bases, there was a span of 10 bases. The CDR3 reads CASGRVYTGELFF. The CDR3 region has the DNA TGTGCCAGCGGACGGGTGTACACCGGGGAGCTGTTTTTT.

This clone was seen a handful of times. The chain employs TRBV4-1 and TRBJ2-3, with D tentatively TRBD1 (5 bases). V dropped 1 base and J dropped 1 base, with 15 bases sitting between them. CDR1 and CDR2 from the germline V gene are MGHRA and YSYEKL. The CDR3 is 17 residues long. In nucleotides, the CDR3 is TGCGCCAGCAGCCAAGGGGTTACAGGCTCCGGCACAGATACGCAGTATTTT. Translating it yields CASSQGVTGSGTDTQYF.

This clone has more than one count but fewer than ten. The chain links TRBV7-3 to TRBJ2-3; a possible D gene is TRBD1 (7 bases). Germline V gene lookup returns CDR1 SGHTA and CDR2 FQGTGA. This CDR3 spans 14 amino acids. V shed 5 bases and J shed 1 base, with 10 bases lying between them. The chain's CDR3 is CASSRRGGTDTQYF. CDR3 nucleotide sequence: TGTGCCAGCAGCCGCAGGGGGGGCACAGATACGCAGTATTTT.

With regard to this clone: An end of the junction differs from the germline gene, which may be a read error. The chain recombines TRBV6-5 with TRBJ1-5; tentative D call: TRBD1 (6 bases). The CDR3 sequence is 14 residues long. Germline values: CDR1 MNHEY, CDR2 SVGAGI. CDR3 DNA sequence: TGTGCCAGCAGCTACTCTACAGGGAATCAGCCCCAGCATTTT. Its protein product is CASSYSTGNQPQHF.

This clone was counted at least ten times. The J gene is TRBJ1-5, the V gene TRBV9; D unclear. Deletions cut 0 bases from V and 0 bases from J, with 4 bases between. This CDR3 is 14 amino acids long. Germline V gene lookup returns CDR1 SGDLS and CDR2 YYNGEE. CDR3 residues: CASSVVGSNQPQHF. For the CDR3, the DNA is TGTGCCAGCAGCGTAGTGGGTAGCAATCAGCCCCAGCATTTT.

The J gene is TRBJ1-1, the V gene TRBV7-2; a weak D match, TRBD1 (5 bases). Trimming shortened V by 5 bases and J by 7 bases, and 17 bases separated the two germline ends. The CDR3 has 14 amino acids. From germline, CDR1 is SGHTA and CDR2 FQGNSA. This CDR3 reads CASSLVRVGGEAFF. The CDR3 bases are TGTGCCAGCAGCCTGGTAAGGGTTGGGGGTGAAGCTTTCTTT.

The chain is built from TRBV7-8 and TRBJ2-3; TRBD1 is a possible D gene (6 bases). The germline gives CDR1 SGHVS, CDR2 FQNEAQ. V dropped 4 bases and J dropped 5 bases, with 16 bases sitting between them. This CDR3 has 15 residues. This chain's CDR3 is CASSSTGTRGDTQYF. The CDR3 DNA follows: TGTGCCAGCAGCTCCACAGGGACGCGAGGAGATACGCAGTATTTT.